This TCR beta chain appears in the sequencing data of a study of T cell responses to AZD1222 COVID-19 vaccine. Germline CDR1 SQVTM, CDR2 ANQGSEA. Trimming removed 6 bases from V and 0 bases from J; junction bases left unmatched: 4. The CDR3 totals 13 residues. About this clone: Its antigen is currently unknown.

Points from the study as a whole: Clonal diversity may have been underestimated, and the donors were mostly white British, with more females than males.

Using immunoSEQ multiplex PCR, the repertoire was profiled, and TCRdb retains in-frame clones only, with some absent. The sample includes about 150,000 clones, about 85% seen only once; the top ten take 6.9%. The clonotype was recovered from an adult who had recovered from COVID-19. This specimen consisted of peripheral blood, obtained after recovery from COVID-19. The J gene is TRBJ1-1, the V gene TRBV29-1; 7 nucleotides agree with TRBD1. In nucleotides, the CDR3 is TGCAGCGTAGAACAGGGGTTGAACACTGAAGCTTTCTTT. As protein: CSVEQGLNTEAFF.